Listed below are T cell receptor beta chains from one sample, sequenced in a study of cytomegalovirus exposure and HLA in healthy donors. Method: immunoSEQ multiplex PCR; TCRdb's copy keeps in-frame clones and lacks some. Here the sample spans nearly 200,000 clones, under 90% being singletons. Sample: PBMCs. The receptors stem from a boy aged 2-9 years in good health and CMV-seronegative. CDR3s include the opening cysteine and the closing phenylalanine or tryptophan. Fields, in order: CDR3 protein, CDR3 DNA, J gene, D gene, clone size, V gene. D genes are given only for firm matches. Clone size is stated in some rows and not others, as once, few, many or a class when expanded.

CDR3 protein: CASRFAVGGETQYF
CDR3 DNA: TGCGCCAGCCGTTTTGCGGTCGGGGGGGAGACCCAGTACTTC
J gene: TRBJ2-5
D gene: TRBD2
clone size: -
V gene: TRBV5-1

CDR3 protein: CASSQTPGSTEAFF
CDR3 DNA: TGTGCCAGCAGTCAGACACCAGGTAGCACTGAAGCTTTCTTT
J gene: TRBJ1-1
D gene: -
clone size: -
V gene: TRBV9

CDR3 protein: CASSLRTTLYEQYF
CDR3 DNA: TGTGCCAGCAGTTTGAGAACCACCCTATACGAGCAGTACTTC
J gene: TRBJ2-7
D gene: -
clone size: -
V gene: TRBV28

CDR3 protein: CASSPPGQNTEAFF
CDR3 DNA: TGTGCCAGCTCACCACCGGGCCAGAACACTGAAGCTTTCTTT
J gene: TRBJ1-1
D gene: -
clone size: -
V gene: TRBV18

CDR3 protein: CASSRLGQGTYEQYF
CDR3 DNA: TGCGCCAGCAGCCGATTGGGACAGGGTACCTACGAGCAGTACTTC
J gene: TRBJ2-7
D gene: TRBD1
clone size: -
V gene: TRBV4-1

CDR3 protein: CASSGQPGGGNEKLFF
CDR3 DNA: TGTGCCAGCAGCGGACAGCCGGGGGGTGGAAATGAAAAACTGTTTTTT
J gene: TRBJ1-4
D gene: -
clone size: -
V gene: TRBV21-1

CDR3 protein: CASSQGTSGRTGELFF
CDR3 DNA: TGTGCCAGCAGCCAAGGGACTAGCGGTCGCACCGGAGAGCTGTTTTTT
J gene: TRBJ2-2
D gene: TRBD2
clone size: -
V gene: TRBV4-2

CDR3 protein: CASSLVPLAGGTDTQYF
CDR3 DNA: TGTGCCAGCAGCTTAGTACCACTAGCGGGGGGTACAGATACGCAGTATTTT
J gene: TRBJ2-3
D gene: TRBD2
clone size: once
V gene: TRBV7-3

CDR3 protein: CAWSALLVFNEQFF
CDR3 DNA: TGTGCCTGGAGTGCCCTTCTAGTATTCAATGAGCAGTTCTTC
J gene: TRBJ2-1
D gene: -
clone size: -
V gene: TRBV30

CDR3 protein: CASSPGTDTQYF
CDR3 DNA: TGTGCCAGCAGCCCCGGCACAGATACGCAGTATTTT
J gene: TRBJ2-3
D gene: -
clone size: -
V gene: TRBV11-2

CDR3 protein: CASRPTYSNQPQHF
CDR3 DNA: TGTGCCAGCAGGCCCACCTATAGCAATCAGCCCCAGCATTTT
J gene: TRBJ1-5
D gene: -
clone size: once
V gene: TRBV6-5

CDR3 protein: CASSYNAPSDEQYF
CDR3 DNA: TGTGCCAGCAGTTACAATGCACCGAGCGACGAGCAGTACTTC
J gene: TRBJ2-7
D gene: -
clone size: -
V gene: TRBV6-5

CDR3 protein: CASSPSGGRDTEAFF
CDR3 DNA: TGTGCCAGCTCACCTTCGGGAGGGAGGGACACTGAAGCTTTCTTT
J gene: TRBJ1-1
D gene: -
clone size: -
V gene: TRBV18

CDR3 protein: CASSLGSGGNQPQHF
CDR3 DNA: TGTGCCAGCAGCTTGGGGTCGGGGGGGAATCAGCCCCAGCATTTT
J gene: TRBJ1-5
D gene: -
clone size: -
V gene: TRBV5-5

CDR3 protein: CASSLVSRVNSPLHF
CDR3 DNA: TGTGCCAGCAGCTTAGTATCCAGGGTCAATTCACCCCTCCACTTT
J gene: TRBJ1-6
D gene: -
clone size: few
V gene: TRBV7-2

CDR3 protein: CAWRGRALAQAQETQYF
CDR3 DNA: TGTGCCTGGAGAGGAAGGGCCCTAGCCCAGGCCCAAGAGACCCAGTACTTC
J gene: TRBJ2-5
D gene: -
clone size: -
V gene: TRBV30

CDR3 protein: CASSPRQGLNYGYTF
CDR3 DNA: TGTGCCAGCAGTCCTCGACAGGGGCTTAACTATGGCTACACCTTC
J gene: TRBJ1-2
D gene: TRBD1
clone size: -
V gene: TRBV6-1

CDR3 protein: CASRETATNEKLFF
CDR3 DNA: TGTGCCAGCAGAGAGACAGCAACTAATGAAAAACTGTTTTTT
J gene: TRBJ1-4
D gene: -
clone size: -
V gene: TRBV2

CDR3 protein: CASSQEGRSGYEQYF
CDR3 DNA: TGCGCCAGCAGCCAAGAAGGCAGGTCCGGTTACGAGCAGTACTTC
J gene: TRBJ2-7
D gene: -
clone size: -
V gene: TRBV4-3

CDR3 protein: CASSEAGGTEAFF
CDR3 DNA: TGTGCCAGCAGTGAAGCGGGAGGCACTGAAGCTTTCTTT
J gene: TRBJ1-1
D gene: -
clone size: -
V gene: TRBV6-1

CDR3 protein: CASGSHTTDTQYF
CDR3 DNA: TGTGCTAGTGGTTCCCACACCACAGATACGCAGTATTTT
J gene: TRBJ2-3
D gene: -
clone size: -
V gene: TRBV12-5

CDR3 protein: CASSPGSGSPRPYEQYF
CDR3 DNA: TGCGCCAGCAGCCCCGGCTCGGGGTCCCCACGACCTTACGAGCAGTACTTC
J gene: TRBJ2-7
D gene: -
clone size: few
V gene: TRBV5-1

CDR3 protein: CAISESGAGNTIYF
CDR3 DNA: TGTGCCATCAGTGAGTCTGGGGCCGGAAACACCATATATTTT
J gene: TRBJ1-3
D gene: -
clone size: few
V gene: TRBV10-3

CDR3 protein: CASRMRAGGTDTQYF
CDR3 DNA: TGCGCCAGCCGGATGAGGGCCGGGGGCACAGATACGCAGTATTTT
J gene: TRBJ2-3
D gene: -
clone size: -
V gene: TRBV4-3

CDR3 protein: CASSQVIPSGGQFF
CDR3 DNA: TGCGCCAGCAGCCAAGTTATCCCTAGCGGGGGCCAGTTCTTC
J gene: TRBJ2-1
D gene: TRBD2
clone size: -
V gene: TRBV4-1

CDR3 protein: CASSSMEGGRDTQYF
CDR3 DNA: TGTGCCAGCAGTTCGATGGAGGGGGGGCGGGATACGCAGTATTTT
J gene: TRBJ2-3
D gene: -
clone size: -
V gene: TRBV27

CDR3 protein: CASSLKGSSGGRDTQYF
CDR3 DNA: TGTGCCAGCAGCTTAAAGGGGAGTAGCGGGGGACGAGATACGCAGTATTTT
J gene: TRBJ2-3
D gene: TRBD2
clone size: once
V gene: TRBV7-6

CDR3 protein: CASSPRTSPYEQYF
CDR3 DNA: TGTGCCAGCAGCCCCCGGACTAGTCCCTACGAGCAGTACTTC
J gene: TRBJ2-7
D gene: TRBD2
clone size: -
V gene: TRBV9

CDR3 protein: CASSELGRERTEAFF
CDR3 DNA: TGTGCCAGCAGCGAATTGGGCAGGGAACGGACTGAAGCTTTCTTT
J gene: TRBJ1-1
D gene: -
clone size: -
V gene: TRBV16

CDR3 protein: CASSVGGGSTDTQYF
CDR3 DNA: TGTGCCAGCAGCGTAGGTGGGGGGAGCACAGATACGCAGTATTTT
J gene: TRBJ2-3
D gene: -
clone size: few
V gene: TRBV9

CDR3 protein: CASSLTGWRTDTQYF
CDR3 DNA: TGTGCCAGCAGCTTGACAGGGTGGCGCACAGATACGCAGTATTTT
J gene: TRBJ2-3
D gene: TRBD1
clone size: few
V gene: TRBV7-2

CDR3 protein: CATSWGGTSGGVEQFF
CDR3 DNA: TGTGCCACCAGCTGGGGGGGGACTAGCGGGGGGGTCGAGCAGTTCTTC
J gene: TRBJ2-1
D gene: TRBD2
clone size: -
V gene: TRBV15

CDR3 protein: CASTDPGTGFYEQYF
CDR3 DNA: TGCGCCAGCACTGATCCCGGGACAGGTTTCTACGAGCAGTACTTC
J gene: TRBJ2-7
D gene: TRBD1
clone size: -
V gene: TRBV5-1

CDR3 protein: CASSPRTSTGETQYF
CDR3 DNA: TGTGCCAGCTCACCGAGAACTAGCACGGGAGAGACCCAGTACTTC
J gene: TRBJ2-5
D gene: -
clone size: -
V gene: TRBV18

CDR3 protein: CASSRATGASSYNEQFF
CDR3 DNA: TGTGCCAGCAGCAGAGCTACAGGGGCGAGCTCCTACAATGAGCAGTTCTTC
J gene: TRBJ2-1
D gene: TRBD1
clone size: -
V gene: TRBV5-6

CDR3 protein: CASSPRRGPYNEQFF
CDR3 DNA: TGTGCCAGCAGTCCCAGGAGGGGACCCTACAATGAGCAGTTCTTC
J gene: TRBJ2-1
D gene: -
clone size: few
V gene: TRBV27

CDR3 protein: CASSLAYVQSGNTIYF
CDR3 DNA: TGTGCCAGCAGCTTAGCGTATGTCCAGTCTGGAAACACCATATATTTT
J gene: TRBJ1-3
D gene: -
clone size: -
V gene: TRBV7-2

CDR3 protein: CASNRGDSNYGYTF
CDR3 DNA: TGTGCCAGCAACCGCGGGGATTCTAACTATGGCTACACCTTC
J gene: TRBJ1-2
D gene: -
clone size: -
V gene: TRBV6-1

CDR3 protein: CASSPRQGQGRGEQYF
CDR3 DNA: TGTGCCAGCAGCCCCAGACAGGGACAGGGGAGGGGGGAGCAGTACTTC
J gene: TRBJ2-7
D gene: TRBD1
clone size: -
V gene: TRBV9

CDR3 protein: CASSLGVLTNTGELFF
CDR3 DNA: TGTGCCAGCAGCTTGGGAGTACTGACGAACACCGGGGAGCTGTTTTTT
J gene: TRBJ2-2
D gene: -
clone size: -
V gene: TRBV5-4

CDR3 protein: CASSLLAGATDTQYF
CDR3 DNA: TGTGCCAGCAGCCTACTAGCGGGGGCGACAGATACGCAGTATTTT
J gene: TRBJ2-3
D gene: TRBD2
clone size: -
V gene: TRBV6-5

CDR3 protein: CASSLAGAPLHF
CDR3 DNA: TGTGCCAGCAGCTTGGCCGGGGCACCCCTCCACTTT
J gene: TRBJ1-6
D gene: -
clone size: -
V gene: TRBV5-4

CDR3 protein: CASSEDIWMGEKLFF
CDR3 DNA: TGTGCCAGCAGTGAGGACATCTGGATGGGCGAAAAACTGTTTTTT
J gene: TRBJ1-4
D gene: -
clone size: -
V gene: TRBV2

CDR3 protein: CASSGQVSYNEQFF
CDR3 DNA: TGTGCCAGCAGCGGACAGGTATCCTACAATGAGCAGTTCTTC
J gene: TRBJ2-1
D gene: TRBD1
clone size: -
V gene: TRBV2

CDR3 protein: CASSAMDRPYQETQYF
CDR3 DNA: TGTGCCAGCAGCGCAATGGACAGACCGTACCAAGAGACCCAGTACTTC
J gene: TRBJ2-5
D gene: -
clone size: -
V gene: TRBV7-9

CDR3 protein: CASHLRTGRDYTF
CDR3 DNA: TGTGCCAGCCATCTGAGGACAGGGAGAGACTACACCTTC
J gene: TRBJ1-2
D gene: TRBD1
clone size: -
V gene: TRBV28